The 10 T cell receptor beta chains presented below share a single source sample, sequenced in a study of T cell responses to AZD1222 COVID-19 vaccine. Data came from immunoSEQ multiplex PCR; TCRdb stores just in-frame clones and leaves some out. This sample has 180,000 or so clones, with 94% found just once. Here the sequenced sample was peripheral blood, taken on day 0 of AZD1222 vaccination. Receptors were obtained from an adult in good health.

V gene TRBV6-5 combines with J gene TRBJ1-6, with no clear D. CDR1 and CDR2 (germline): MNHEY, SVGAGI. The CDR3 covers 16 residues. V gave up 2 bases and J gave up 5 bases, with 13 bases separating them. The CDR3 region has the DNA TGTGCCAGCAGTTACAGGGAGGGAACCGATAATTCACCCCTCCACTTT. Amino acid sequence: CASSYREGTDNSPLHF.

The V gene is TRBV2, the J gene TRBJ1-2, with D possibly matching TRBD1 (5 bases). The germline V gene encodes CDR1 SNHLY and CDR2 FYNNEI. This CDR3 contains 13 residues. Trimming stripped 6 bases from V and 7 bases from J, with 15 bases between. CDR3 nucleotides: TGTGCCAGCAGGTCAGGGACTCGGGGTGGCTACACCTTC. Protein: CASRSGTRGGYTF.

This clone has a single count. The V call is TRBV5-1, the J call TRBJ1-6, with D unclear. The length of the CDR3 is 17 residues. Trimming stripped 1 base from V and 2 bases from J, with 13 bases between. CDR1 is SGHRS and CDR2 is YFSETQ in the germline V gene. CDR3 bases: TGCGCCAGCAGCTTGAGGGAGATTGGCCCCTATAATTCACCCCTCCACTTT. It is translated as CASSLREIGPYNSPLHF.

Here the CDR3 reads CSVRPGTELTEAFF. CDR3 nucleotides: TGCAGCGTGCGACCGGGAACGGAGCTCACTGAAGCTTTCTTT. The chain joins TRBV29-1 to TRBJ1-1, with D unclear. The V gene lost 6 bases and the J gene lost 4 bases, with 18 bases spanning the gap. Germline CDR1 SQVTM, CDR2 ANQGSEA. This CDR3 is 14 amino acids long.

The V call is TRBV5-5, the J call TRBJ1-4; D call uncertain. Germline V gene lookup returns CDR1 SGHKS and CDR2 YYEKEE (reference sequence). V was cut by 2 bases and J by 0 bases, with 8 bases left in between. The CDR3 consists of 15 residues. CDR3 sequence (DNA): TGTGCCAGCAGCTTTTCAGTGGCAACTAATGAAAAACTGTTTTTT. Amino acid sequence: CASSFSVATNEKLFF. Looking up the rest from reference TRBV5-5 and TRBJ1-4 gives the full variable domain: DAGVTQSPTHLIKTRGQQVTLRCSPISGHKSVSWYQQVLGQGPQFIFQYYEKEERGRGNFPDRFSARQFPNYSSELNVNALLLGDSALYLCASSFSVATNEKLFFGSGTQLSVL.

This chain uses TRBV19 with TRBJ2-7, with D perhaps being TRBD1 or TRBD2 (5 bases each). CDR1 and CDR2 (germline): LNHDA, SQIVND (reference sequence). This CDR3 has 15 residues. Trimming removed 6 bases at V and 1 base at J, with 16 bases between. CDR3 sequence: CASSIRDRPSYEQYF. The CDR3 region has the DNA TGTGCCAGTAGCATCCGGGACCGACCATCCTACGAGCAGTACTTC.

A remark on this clone: The CDR3 carries no conserved terminal phenylalanine or tryptophan, so it likely arises from a read error. The DNA is omitted, as the CDR3 cannot be located on it reliably, and the CDR3 follows TCRdb's listing. The chain is built from TRBV3-1 (or the pseudogene TRBV3-2) and TRBJ1-2. Per the germline V gene, CDR1 is LGHDT and CDR2 is YNNKEL (reference sequence). The CDR3 spans 12 amino acids, including both terminal residues. CDR3 protein: CASSQGTAGVYV.

The J gene is TRBJ1-2, the V gene TRBV7-2; tentatively, D is TRBD1 (6 bases). CDR3 size: 14 residues. Germline CDR1 is SGHTA and CDR2 is FQGNSA. The V and J ends lost 2 bases and 6 bases respectively, with 13 bases between them. The CDR3 region is CASSLFGGANGYTF. For the CDR3, the DNA is TGTGCCAGCAGCTTATTTGGGGGCGCGAATGGCTACACCTTC.

This chain links TRBV18 with TRBJ1-3; no clear D. This CDR3 has 15 amino acids. Deletions cut 7 bases from V and 0 bases from J, with 13 bases between. The V gene's germline CDR1 is KGHSH and CDR2 LQKENI. CDR3 in amino acids: CASFPTDHSGNTIYF. DNA for the CDR3: TGTGCCAGCTTCCCTACAGATCACTCTGGAAACACCATATATTTT.

CDR3 bases: TGTGCCTGGAGTGTAGTCAGGGGAGGAGGCCAGCCCCAGCATTTT. This encodes CAWSVVRGGGQPQHF. The chain employs TRBV30 and TRBJ1-5; weak D call: TRBD1 (6 bases). V lost 0 bases and J 7 bases, leaving 16 bases between the germline ends. The CDR3 is 15 residues long. Germline CDR1 reads GTSNPN; CDR2 reads SVGIG (reference sequence).